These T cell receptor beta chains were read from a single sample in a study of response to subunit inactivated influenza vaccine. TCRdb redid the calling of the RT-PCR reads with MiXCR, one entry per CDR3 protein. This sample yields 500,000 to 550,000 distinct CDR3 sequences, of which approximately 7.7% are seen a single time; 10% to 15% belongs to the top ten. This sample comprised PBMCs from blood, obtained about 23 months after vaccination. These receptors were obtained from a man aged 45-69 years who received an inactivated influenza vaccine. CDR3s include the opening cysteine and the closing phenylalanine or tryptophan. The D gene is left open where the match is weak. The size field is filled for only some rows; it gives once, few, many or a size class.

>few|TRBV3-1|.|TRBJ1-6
TGTGCCAGCAGCCAAGGGACACCAAATTCACCCCTCCACTTT
CASSQGTPNSPLHF
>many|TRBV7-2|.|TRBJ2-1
TGTGCCAGCAGAAATCAAAGGACCGGGATCAGGGGTGAGCAGTTCTTC
CASRNQRTGIRGEQFF
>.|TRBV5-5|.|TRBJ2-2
TGTGCCAGCAGCTTGTCGTTGGGGGAAACGGCCGGGGAGCTGTTTTTT
CASSLSLGETAGELFF
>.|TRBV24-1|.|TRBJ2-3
TGTGCCACCAGTACAGTACTCACAGATACGCAGTATTTT
CATSTVLTDTQYF
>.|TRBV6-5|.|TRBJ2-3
TGTGCCAGCAGTTATGGCGGAGTCAGCACAGATACGCAGTATTTT
CASSYGGVSTDTQYF
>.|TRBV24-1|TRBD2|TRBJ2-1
TGTGCCACCAGTGGGGGGGGAGTGGTGCAGGACTTC
CATSGGGVVQDF
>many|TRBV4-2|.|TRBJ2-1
TGTGCCAGCAGCCAAGGGAGACTAGTAATAAATGAGCAGTTCTTC
CASSQGRLVINEQFF
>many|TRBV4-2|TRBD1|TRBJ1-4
TGTGCCAGCAGCCAACCCGACAGGGACAATGAAAAACTGTTTTTT
CASSQPDRDNEKLFF
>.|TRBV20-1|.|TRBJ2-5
TGCAGTGCTAGTTCGGTGGAGACCCAGTACTTC
CSASSVETQYF
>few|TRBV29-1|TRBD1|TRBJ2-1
TGCAGCGTTGAAGATCTTCTTAGGGGACAGGGCGCCTACAATGAGCAGTTCTTC
CSVEDLLRGQGAYNEQFF
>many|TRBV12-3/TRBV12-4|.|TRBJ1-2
TGTGCCAGCAGTTTCTTGGGGGGGAGCTATGGCTACACCTTC
CASSFLGGSYGYTF
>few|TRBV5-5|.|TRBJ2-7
TGTGCCAGCAGCTCACACGGTTCCTACGAGCAGTACTTC
CASSSHGSYEQYF
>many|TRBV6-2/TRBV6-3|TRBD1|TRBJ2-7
TGTGCCAGCAGTTACCTAATGCTCCGGGACAGGCAAATATCCTACGAGCAGTACTTC
CASSYLMLRDRQISYEQYF
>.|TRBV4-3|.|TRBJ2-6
TGCGCCAGCAGCCGCTTAGATCCGGGGGCCAACGTCCTGACTTTC
CASSRLDPGANVLTF
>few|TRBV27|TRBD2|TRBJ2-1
TGTGCCAGCAGTTTCAGCCCATTCGGGACTACCAACACTGAGCAGTTCTTC
CASSFSPFGTTNTEQFF
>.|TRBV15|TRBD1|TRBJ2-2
TGTGCCACCAGCTTAAGACAGGGGCGCGCCGGGGAGCTGTTTTTT
CATSLRQGRAGELFF
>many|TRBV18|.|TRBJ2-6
TGTGCCAGCTCGTTGGACTCTGGGGCCAACGTCCTGACTTTC
CASSLDSGANVLTF
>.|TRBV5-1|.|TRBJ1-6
TGCGCCAGCAGCTCGGGAGAGAGCTCCTATAATTCACCCCTCCACTTT
CASSSGESSYNSPLHF
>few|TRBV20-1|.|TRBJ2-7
TGCAGTGCTAGGACTACCGGGAACTTGTACGAGCAGTACTTC
CSARTTGNLYEQYF
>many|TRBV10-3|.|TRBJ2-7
TGTGCCATCAGCACCCCGGGAGCATACGAGCAGTACTTC
CAISTPGAYEQYF
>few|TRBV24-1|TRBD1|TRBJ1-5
TGTGCCACCGGGGCAGGGGGCCGTAGCAATCAGCCCCAGCATTTT
CATGAGGRSNQPQHF
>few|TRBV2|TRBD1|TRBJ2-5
TGTGCCAGCGGGACAGGGGGGAGAGAGACCCAGTACTTC
CASGTGGRETQYF
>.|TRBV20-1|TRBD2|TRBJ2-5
TGCAGTGCACTAGCGGGAGGGCGAGAGACCCAGTACTTC
CSALAGGRETQYF
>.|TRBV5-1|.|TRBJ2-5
TGCGCCAGCAGCTTGTATTTCCAAGAGACCCAGTACTTC
CASSLYFQETQYF
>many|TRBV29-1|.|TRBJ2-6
TGCAGCGTCGCCTCTGGGGCCAACGTCCTGACTTTC
CSVASGANVLTF
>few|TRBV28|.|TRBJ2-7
TGTGCCAGCAGTAAAAATACCTACGAGCAGTACTTC
CASSKNTYEQYF
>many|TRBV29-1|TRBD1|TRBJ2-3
TGCAGCGTCAGGGGGCTAGGCACAGATACGCAGTATTTT
CSVRGLGTDTQYF
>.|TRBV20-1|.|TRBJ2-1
TGCAGTGCTAGAGATTTTAGGGGGGTCAATGAGCAGTTCTTC
CSARDFRGVNEQFF
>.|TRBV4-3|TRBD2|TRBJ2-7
TGCGCCAGCAGCCAAGACCCCAGCGGGGGGAGGGCGTATCCCTACGAGCAGTACTTC
CASSQDPSGGRAYPYEQYF
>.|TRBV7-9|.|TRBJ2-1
TGTGCCAGGGAGATTGGTGAGCAGTTCTTC
CAREIGEQFF
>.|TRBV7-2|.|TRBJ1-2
TGTGCCAGCAGCTTACCTCCTAACTATGGCTACACCTTC
CASSLPPNYGYTF
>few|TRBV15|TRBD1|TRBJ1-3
TGTGCCACCAGCAGGCCGACAGGGGCTGGAAACACCATATATTTT
CATSRPTGAGNTIYF
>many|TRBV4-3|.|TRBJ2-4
TGCGCCAGCAGCCTGTCAGCCCTGGGGGTTCAGTACTTC
CASSLSALGVQYF
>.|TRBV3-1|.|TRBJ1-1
TGTGCCAGCAGCCAAGGGTACGGAGCTTTCTTT
CASSQGYGAFF
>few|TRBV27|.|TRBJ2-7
TGTGCCAGCAGTTTACTGGGCCCCAGCTCCTACGAGCAGTACTTC
CASSLLGPSSYEQYF
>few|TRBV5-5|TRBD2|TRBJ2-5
TGTGCCAGCAGCTTTGTAGCGGGGGGCCTCCAAGAGACCCAGTACTTC
CASSFVAGGLQETQYF
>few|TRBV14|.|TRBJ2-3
TGTGCCACTAGGCCGCTTAGCACAGATACGCAGTATTTT
CATRPLSTDTQYF
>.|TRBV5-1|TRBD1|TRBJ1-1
TGCGCCAGCAGCTTTGGGACAGGGAGGGACACTGAAGCTTTCTTT
CASSFGTGRDTEAFF
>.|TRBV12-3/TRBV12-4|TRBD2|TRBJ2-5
TGTGCCAGCAGTTCGGTGGGCGCGGGGGGCGTTTGGACCCAGTACTTC
CASSSVGAGGVWTQYF
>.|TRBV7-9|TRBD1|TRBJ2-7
TGTGCCAGCAGCTCCCCCAGACAGGGGACCCACGAGCAGTACTTC
CASSSPRQGTHEQYF
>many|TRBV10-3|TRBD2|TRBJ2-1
TGTGCCATCAGTATAGGACTAGCAGGTGGGGATGAGCAGTTCTTC
CAISIGLAGGDEQFF
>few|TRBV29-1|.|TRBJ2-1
TGCAGCGCCGAACTAGCTTCTTACAATGAGCAGTTCTTC
CSAELASYNEQFF
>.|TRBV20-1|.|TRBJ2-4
TGCAGTGCTAGAGCCAGCTTAGCCAAAAACATTCAGTACTTC
CSARASLAKNIQYF
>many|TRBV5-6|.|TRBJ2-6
TGTGCCAGCAGCTTTATAGGTGGGGCCAACGTCCTGACTTTC
CASSFIGGANVLTF
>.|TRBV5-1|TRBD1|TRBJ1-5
TGCGCCAGCAGCCCCCCGGACAGGGGGCTCAATCAGCCCCAGCATTTT
CASSPPDRGLNQPQHF
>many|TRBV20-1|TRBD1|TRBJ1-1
TGCAGTGCTAATTATGGACAGGGCTTACCTGAAGCTTTCTTT
CSANYGQGLPEAFF
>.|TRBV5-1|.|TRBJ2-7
TGCGCCAGCAGCTTGTGGCGGAGCTCCTACGAGCAGTACTTC
CASSLWRSSYEQYF
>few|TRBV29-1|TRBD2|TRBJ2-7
TGCAGCGTTCAAACCGGGACTAGCGGGGGCGAGCAGTACTTC
CSVQTGTSGGEQYF
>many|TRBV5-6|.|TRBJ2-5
TGTGCCAGCAGTTTGGCCGGACTCGCTCAAGAGACCCAGTACTTC
CASSLAGLAQETQYF
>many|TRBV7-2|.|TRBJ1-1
TGTGCCAGCAGCTTAGCGGCTAACACTGAAGCTTTCTTT
CASSLAANTEAFF
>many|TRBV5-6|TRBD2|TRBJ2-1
TGTGCCAGCAGCTTGCTGGGACTAGCGGGACAGAATGAGCAGTTCTTC
CASSLLGLAGQNEQFF
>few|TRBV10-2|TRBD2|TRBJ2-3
TGCGCCAGCAGCACGGGACTAGCGAACGCATTATACACAGATACGCAGTATTTT
CASSTGLANALYTDTQYF
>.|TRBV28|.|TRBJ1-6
TGTGCCAGCAGTTTAGGTCGGTCGAACTATAATTCACCCCTCCACTTT
CASSLGRSNYNSPLHF
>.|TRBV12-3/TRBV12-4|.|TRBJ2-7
TGTGCCAGCAGTGGCGGGGCGGCAGGGGCCTCCTACGAGCAGTACTTC
CASSGGAAGASYEQYF
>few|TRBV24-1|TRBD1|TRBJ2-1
TGTGCCACCAGTGAGGGACAGGGGGATGAGCAGTTCTTC
CATSEGQGDEQFF